This T cell receptor beta chain is from a study of CD8 T cells in ankylosing spondylitis. This CDR3 is built from 12 residues. Trimming pared 10 bases from V and 5 bases from J, leaving 12 bases between. Germline loops: CDR1 ENHRY, CDR2 SYGVKD. This clonotype appeared many times. What it binds is unknown. TCRdb called the 5' RACE reads again in MiXCR, with one record for every CDR3 protein. The sample consists of more than 650,000 distinct CDR3 sequences, 12% of them appearing once. Overall study findings and caveats: Several of the motif variants were reported before in synovial fluid and blood from reactive arthritis. Within matched ankylosing spondylitis synovial fluid, disease-linked clones were reportedly significantly enriched. One TCR beta motif, made up of several highly homologous variants, appeared characteristic of ankylosing spondylitis blood.

The sequencing input was blood, either unsorted or a sorted T cell fraction (not recorded which). This rearrangement joins TRBV10-3 to TRBJ1-5; D is perhaps TRBD1 (5 bases). The sequence was obtained from a male donor with ankylosing spondylitis. The CDR3 region has the DNA TGTGCCACCGGCGGAGGGGATCAGCCCCAGCATTTT. Translating gives CATGGGDQPQHF.